Presented here are 13 T cell receptor beta chains from one specimen sequenced in a study of blood T cell repertoires in COVID-19. This table comes from immunoSEQ multiplex PCR, and its TCRdb copy is limited to in-frame clones, with some not included. The table lists some 160,000 clones, about 77% of them singletons. Sequences were obtained from peripheral blood. These receptors were taken from a woman older than 75 with acute or convalescent COVID-19.

The V gene is TRBV6-1, the J gene TRBJ2-7; D unresolved. CDR1 is MNHNS, CDR2 SASEGT, per germline. Trimming removed 3 bases at V and 4 bases at J, with 4 bases between. The length of the CDR3 is 11 residues. The CDR3 sequence: CASSDRYEQYF. The CDR3 nucleotides read TGTGCCAGCAGTGATCGTTACGAGCAGTACTTC.

V usage is TRBV14 and J usage is TRBJ1-5; D remains unclear. The CDR3 runs 14 residues. Per germline, CDR1 SGHDN and CDR2 FVKESK. Trimming took 7 bases from V and 7 from J, leaving 17 bases between them. The CDR3 DNA follows: TGTGCCAGCACTCTCCGGCAGGAATCACAGCCCCAGCATTTT. As protein: CASTLRQESQPQHF.

The chain joins TRBV19 to TRBJ1-3; D remains ambiguous. The germline V gene has CDR1 LNHDA and CDR2 SQIVND (reference sequence). The V end lost 4 bases, the J end lost 2 bases, and 9 bases lay between the germline ends. The CDR3 is made up of 14 amino acids. CDR3 DNA: TGTGCCAGTAGTACACATTTGACTGGAAACACCATATATTTT. This translates into CASSTHLTGNTIYF.

J is TRBJ2-3 and V is TRBV6-6, with 7 bases lining up with TRBD1. Germline assignment: CDR1 MNHNY and CDR2 SVGAGI (reference sequence). The ends lost 0 bases at V and 4 bases at J; junction bases unmatched: 7. CDR3 length equals 16 residues. The CDR3 DNA is TGTGCCAGCAGTTACTCCGGGACAGCCCGAGCAGATACGCAGTATTTT. Translating gives CASSYSGTARADTQYF.

This clone has only one observation. The chain carries TRBV28 and TRBJ1-6; 7 nucleotides line up with TRBD1. V was clipped by 2 bases and J by 4 bases; unmatched bases: 5. The germline CDR1 and CDR2 sequences are MDHEN and SYDVKM. This CDR3 is 16 amino acids long. CDR3 sequence (DNA): TGTGCCAGCAGTTTACCCCCGGGACAGTATAATTCACCCCTCCACTTT. It translates to CASSLPPGQYNSPLHF.

V gene TRBV28 combines with J gene TRBJ2-5, with 10 bases lining up with TRBD1. The V gene end was trimmed by 4 bases and the J gene end by 5 bases; junction bases not matched to a gene: 7. CDR1 is MDHEN and CDR2 is SYDVKM in the germline V gene. The CDR3 extends over 15 amino acids. This CDR3 is CASSSPTGGEETQYF. Written as DNA, the CDR3 is TGTGCCAGCAGTTCCCCGACAGGGGGCGAGGAGACCCAGTACTTC. The full variable domain, rest sourced from reference TRBV28 and TRBJ2-5, is DVKVTQSSRYLVKRTGEKVFLECVQDMDHENMFWYRQDPGLGLRLIYFSYDVKMKEKGDIPEGYSVSREKKERFSLILESASTNQTSMYLCASSSPTGGEETQYFGPGTRLLVL.

In regard to this clone: The sample contains more than one DNA sequence encoding this CDR3. The chain uses TRBV7-8 and TRBJ1-4; TRBD1 might be the D (5 bases). CDR1 SGHVS and CDR2 FQNEAQ come from the germline V gene. The CDR3 is made up of 13 amino acids. Trimming shortened V by 3 bases and J by 5 bases, and 7 bases separated the two germline ends. CDR3 in amino acids: CASSLGRNEKLFF. The CDR3 DNA reads as TGTGCCAGCAGCTTGGGGCGGAATGAAAAACTGTTTTTT.

Only a few counts were recorded for this clone. The chain links TRBV27 to TRBJ1-5; perhaps TRBD1 as D (6 bases). The germline V gene has CDR1 MNHEY and CDR2 SMNVEV (reference sequence). V was clipped by 8 bases and J by 9 bases, with 23 bases between them. The CDR3 extends over 15 amino acids. The DNA of the CDR3 is TGTGCCAGCTCCGAGACCCCTACAGGGAGGGGGCCCCAGCATTTT. Translation gives CASSETPTGRGPQHF.

This sequence joins TRBV5-4 and TRBJ2-5; maybe TRBD1 (6 bases). The CDR3 covers 15 residues. The germline V and J ends were trimmed by 4 bases and 5 bases, with 18 bases remaining between them. CDR1 and CDR2 (germline): SGHNT, YYREEE (reference sequence). CDR3 in DNA: TGTGCCAGCAGCGGTACAGGGAACAGCTGGGAGACCCAGTACTTC. Its translation: CASSGTGNSWETQYF.

The rearrangement uses TRBV6-5 and TRBJ2-7; 9 bases line up with TRBD1. Germline assignment: CDR1 MNHEY and CDR2 SVGAGI. J gave up 4 bases and V 1 base, and 8 bases lay outside the gene matches. The CDR3 extends over 16 amino acids. As DNA, the CDR3 is TGTGCCAGCAGTTACTTCCTCGGGACAGGGCCTTACGAGCAGTACTTC. The encoded protein is CASSYFLGTGPYEQYF.

CDR3 region: CASSGDFNEQFF. Here the CDR3 DNA reads TGTGCCAGCAGCGGGGACTTCAATGAGCAGTTCTTC. V usage is TRBV2 and J usage is TRBJ2-1, with a possible D match to TRBD2 (6 bases). CDR3 length: 12 residues. Trimming stripped 6 bases from V and 6 bases from J, with 9 bases between. Per the germline V gene, CDR1 is SNHLY and CDR2 is FYNNEI.

This chain links TRBV5-5 with TRBJ2-7, with 9 bases fitting TRBD1. Germline V gene sequence: CDR1 SGHKS, CDR2 YYEKEE (reference sequence). The length of the CDR3 is 15 residues. V lost 2 bases and J lost 6; bases outside the gene matches: 9. This chain's CDR3 is CASSFPGQGLAEQYF. For the CDR3, the DNA is TGTGCCAGCAGCTTTCCGGGACAGGGTCTAGCCGAGCAGTACTTC.

V usage is TRBV2 and J usage is TRBJ2-2, with TRBD1 as a possible D gene (6 bases). V was shortened by 8 bases and J by 8 bases, with 12 bases between the two germline ends. This CDR3 contains 12 residues. Germline V gene lookup returns CDR1 SNHLY and CDR2 FYNNEI. The CDR3, as DNA: TGTGCCAGCGTTCGGGACATTGGGGAGCTGTTTTTT. Translated, it gives CASVRDIGELFF.